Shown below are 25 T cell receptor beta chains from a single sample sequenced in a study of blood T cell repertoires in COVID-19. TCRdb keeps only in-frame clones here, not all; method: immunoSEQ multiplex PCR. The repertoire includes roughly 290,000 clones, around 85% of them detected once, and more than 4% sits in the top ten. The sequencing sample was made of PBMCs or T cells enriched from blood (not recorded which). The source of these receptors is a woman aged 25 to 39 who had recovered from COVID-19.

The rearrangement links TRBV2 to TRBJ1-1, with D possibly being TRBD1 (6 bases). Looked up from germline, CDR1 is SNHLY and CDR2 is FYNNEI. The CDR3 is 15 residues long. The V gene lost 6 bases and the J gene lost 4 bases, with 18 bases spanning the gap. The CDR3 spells CASRYRAQLGTEAFF. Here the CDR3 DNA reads TGTGCCAGCAGATACAGGGCCCAGTTGGGCACTGAAGCTTTCTTT. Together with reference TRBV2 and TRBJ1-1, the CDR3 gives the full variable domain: EPEVTQTPSHQVTQMGQEVILRCVPISNHLYFYWYRQILGQKVEFLVSFYNNEISEKSEIFDDQFSVERPDGSNFTLKIRSTKLEDSAMYFCASRYRAQLGTEAFFGQGTRLTVV.

The CDR3 DNA reads as TGTGCCAGCAGTGCGCCGGGACTCTTCACCGGGGAGCTGTTTTTT. The encoded protein is CASSAPGLFTGELFF. The J gene is TRBJ2-2, the V gene TRBV2; a possible D gene is TRBD2 (6 bases). Per the germline V gene, CDR1 is SNHLY and CDR2 is FYNNEI. Trimming removed 4 bases from V and 4 bases from J, with 13 bases in between. The CDR3 contains 15 residues.

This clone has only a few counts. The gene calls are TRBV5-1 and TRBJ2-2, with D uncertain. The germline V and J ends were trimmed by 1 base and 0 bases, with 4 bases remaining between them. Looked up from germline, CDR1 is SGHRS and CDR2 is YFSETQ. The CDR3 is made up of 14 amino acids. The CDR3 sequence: CASSLQANTGELFF. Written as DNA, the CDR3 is TGCGCCAGCAGCTTGCAGGCGAACACCGGGGAGCTGTTTTTT. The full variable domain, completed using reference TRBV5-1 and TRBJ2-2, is KAGVTQTPRYLIKTRGQQVTLSCSPISGHRSVSWYQQTPGQGLQFLFEYFSETQRNKGNFPGRFSGRQFSNSRSEMNVSTLELGDSALYLCASSLQANTGELFFGEGSRLTVL.

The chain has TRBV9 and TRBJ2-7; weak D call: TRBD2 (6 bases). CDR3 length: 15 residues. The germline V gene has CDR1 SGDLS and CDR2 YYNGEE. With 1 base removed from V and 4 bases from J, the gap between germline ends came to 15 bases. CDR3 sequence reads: CASSVRVGGVYEQYF. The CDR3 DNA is TGTGCCAGCAGCGTAAGGGTGGGAGGCGTTTACGAGCAGTACTTC.

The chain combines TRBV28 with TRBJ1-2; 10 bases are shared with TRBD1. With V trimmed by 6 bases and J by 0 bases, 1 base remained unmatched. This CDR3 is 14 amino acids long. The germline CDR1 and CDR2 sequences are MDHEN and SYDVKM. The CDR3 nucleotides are TGTGCCAGCAGGGGACAGGGGTCTAACTATGGCTACACCTTC. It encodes CASRGQGSNYGYTF.

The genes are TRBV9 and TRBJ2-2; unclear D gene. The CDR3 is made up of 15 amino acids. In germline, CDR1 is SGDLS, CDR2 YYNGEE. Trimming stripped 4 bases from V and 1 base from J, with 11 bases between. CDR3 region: CASSIQAQNTGELFF. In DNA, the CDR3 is TGTGCCAGCAGCATTCAGGCACAGAACACCGGGGAGCTGTTTTTT.

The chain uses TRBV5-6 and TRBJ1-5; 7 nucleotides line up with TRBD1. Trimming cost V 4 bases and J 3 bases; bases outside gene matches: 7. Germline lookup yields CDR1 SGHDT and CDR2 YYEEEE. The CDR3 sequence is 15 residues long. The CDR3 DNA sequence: TGTGCCAGCAGCCTGGGACAGACTTACAATCAGCCCCAGCATTTT. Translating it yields CASSLGQTYNQPQHF.

CDR3: CASSLGGIREAFF. CDR3 in DNA: TGTGCCAGCAGCTTGGGCGGGATCAGGGAAGCTTTCTTT. This sequence joins TRBV5-6 and TRBJ1-1; D is unclear. The V end was cut by 0 bases, the J end by 8 bases, with 11 bases between. Germline lookup yields CDR1 SGHDT and CDR2 YYEEEE. The CDR3 spans 13 residues.

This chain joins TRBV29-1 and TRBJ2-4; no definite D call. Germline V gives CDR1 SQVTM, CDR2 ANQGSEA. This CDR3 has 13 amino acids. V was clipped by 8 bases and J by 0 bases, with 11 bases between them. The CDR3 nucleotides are TGCAGCTATGCTGGCCTAGCCAAAAACATTCAGTACTTC. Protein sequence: CSYAGLAKNIQYF.

The CDR3 here is CASSAPGQVNEKLFF. The CDR3 DNA reads TGTGCCAGCAGTGCCCCGGGACAGGTTAATGAAAAACTGTTTTTT. V is TRBV28 and J is TRBJ1-4; 8 bases map to TRBD1. This CDR3 has 15 amino acids. Trimming cost V 5 bases and J 4 bases; bases outside gene matches: 6. Germline V gene data show CDR1 as MDHEN and CDR2 as SYDVKM.

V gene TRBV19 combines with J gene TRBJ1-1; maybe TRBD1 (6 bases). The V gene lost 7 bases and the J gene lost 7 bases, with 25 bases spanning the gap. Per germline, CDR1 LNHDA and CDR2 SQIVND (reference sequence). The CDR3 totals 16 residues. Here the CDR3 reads CASTPPARGGRLEAFF. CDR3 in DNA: TGTGCCAGTACCCCCCCGGCGAGAGGGGGACGCCTTGAAGCTTTCTTT. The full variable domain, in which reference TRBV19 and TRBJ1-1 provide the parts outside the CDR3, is DGGITQSPKYLFRKEGQNVTLSCEQNLNHDAMYWYRQDPGQGLRLIYYSQIVNDFQKGDIAEGYSVSREKKESFPLTVTSAQKNPTAFYLCASTPPARGGRLEAFFGQGTRLTVV.

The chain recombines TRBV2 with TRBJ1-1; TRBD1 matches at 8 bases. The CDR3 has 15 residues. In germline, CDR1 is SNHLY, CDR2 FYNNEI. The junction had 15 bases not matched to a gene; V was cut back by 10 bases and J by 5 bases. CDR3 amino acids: CATTGVSLGGTEAFF. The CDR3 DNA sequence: TGTGCCACGACAGGGGTATCCCTCGGGGGGACTGAAGCTTTCTTT.

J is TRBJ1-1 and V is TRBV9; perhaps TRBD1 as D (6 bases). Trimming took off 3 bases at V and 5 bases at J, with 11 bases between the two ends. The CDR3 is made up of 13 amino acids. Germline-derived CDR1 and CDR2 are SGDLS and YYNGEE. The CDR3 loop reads CASSGLQGTEAFF. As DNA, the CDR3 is TGTGCCAGCAGCGGACTCCAGGGGACTGAAGCTTTCTTT.

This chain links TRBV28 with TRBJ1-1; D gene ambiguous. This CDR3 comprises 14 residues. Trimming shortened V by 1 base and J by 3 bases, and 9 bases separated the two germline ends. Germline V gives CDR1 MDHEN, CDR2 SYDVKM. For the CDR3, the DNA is TGTGCCAGCAGTTTATCCGGGGAGGACACTGAAGCTTTCTTT. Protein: CASSLSGEDTEAFF.

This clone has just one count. CDR3 protein: CSVGLRAVNIQYF. CDR3 DNA sequence: TGCAGCGTTGGACTGCGAGCGGTTAACATTCAGTACTTC. V is TRBV29-1 and J is TRBJ2-4; D is perhaps TRBD2 (5 bases). This CDR3 has 13 amino acids. Germline CDR1 and CDR2: SQVTM and ANQGSEA. Trimming left V 4 bases short and J 7 bases short, with 14 bases between.

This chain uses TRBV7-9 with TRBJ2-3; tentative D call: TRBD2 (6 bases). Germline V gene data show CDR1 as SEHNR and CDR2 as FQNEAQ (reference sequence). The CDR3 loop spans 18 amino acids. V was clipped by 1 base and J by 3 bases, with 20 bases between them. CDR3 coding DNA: TGTGCCAGCAGCTTAGGATGGTTAGCGGTCTGGGGTACAGATACGCAGTATTTT. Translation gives CASSLGWLAVWGTDTQYF.

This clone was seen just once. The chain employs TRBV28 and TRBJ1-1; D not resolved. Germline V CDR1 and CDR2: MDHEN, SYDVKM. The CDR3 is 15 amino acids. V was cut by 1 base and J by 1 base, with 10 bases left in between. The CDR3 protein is CASSLFQARNTEAFF. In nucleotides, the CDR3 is TGTGCCAGCAGTTTATTTCAGGCCAGGAACACTGAAGCTTTCTTT.

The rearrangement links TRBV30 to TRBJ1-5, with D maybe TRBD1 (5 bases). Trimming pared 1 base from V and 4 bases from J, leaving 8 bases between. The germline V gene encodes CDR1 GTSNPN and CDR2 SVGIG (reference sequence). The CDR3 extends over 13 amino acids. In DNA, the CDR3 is TGTGCCTGGAGTGGGGGCGATAATCAGCCCCAGCATTTT. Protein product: CAWSGGDNQPQHF.

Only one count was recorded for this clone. CDR3 residues: CASRGNQPQHF. As DNA, the CDR3 is TGTGCCAGCAGGGGGAATCAGCCCCAGCATTTT. This chain joins TRBV19 and TRBJ1-5, with 7 bases aligning to TRBD1. The CDR3 is 11 residues long. Trimming at V came to 9 bases and at J to 4 bases, leaving 0 bases not matched to a gene. Germline V gives CDR1 LNHDA, CDR2 SQIVND (reference sequence).

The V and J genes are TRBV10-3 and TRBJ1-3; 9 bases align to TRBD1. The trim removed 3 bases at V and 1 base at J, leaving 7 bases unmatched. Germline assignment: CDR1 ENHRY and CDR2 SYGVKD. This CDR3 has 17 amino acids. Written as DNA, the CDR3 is TGTGCCATCAGTGATCATTGGGACAGGGTATCTGGAAACACCATATATTTT. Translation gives CAISDHWDRVSGNTIYF.

The CDR3 coding sequence is TGTGCCAGCAGCCCGACAAAGGTGGATGGCTACACCTTC. Its translation: CASSPTKVDGYTF. The chain couples TRBV12-3 or TRBV12-4 to TRBJ1-2; D remains unclear. Trimming shortened V by 6 bases and J by 6 bases, and 14 bases separated the two germline ends. This CDR3 comprises 13 residues.

The CDR3 bases are TGTGCCAGCGTCAGATTCTCTGGAAACACCATATATTTT. Its translation: CASVRFSGNTIYF. The chain links TRBV9 to TRBJ1-3; D gene unclear. V lost 7 bases and J 0 bases, leaving 8 bases between the germline ends. Germline V gene lookup returns CDR1 SGDLS and CDR2 YYNGEE. CDR3 size: 13 residues.

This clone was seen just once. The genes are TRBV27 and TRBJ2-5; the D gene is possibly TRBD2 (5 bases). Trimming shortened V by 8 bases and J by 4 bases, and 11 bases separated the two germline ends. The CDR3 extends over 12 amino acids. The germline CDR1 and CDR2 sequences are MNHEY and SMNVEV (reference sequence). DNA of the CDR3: TGTGCCAGCGGCTCAGAGGGAGAGACCCAGTACTTC. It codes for CASGSEGETQYF.

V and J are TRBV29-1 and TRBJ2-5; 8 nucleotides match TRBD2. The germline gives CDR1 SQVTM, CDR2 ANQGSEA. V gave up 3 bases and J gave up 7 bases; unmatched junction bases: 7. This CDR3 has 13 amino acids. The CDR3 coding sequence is TGCAGCGTTGATGGGGGGACTAGAGCGACCCAGTACTTC. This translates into CSVDGGTRATQYF.

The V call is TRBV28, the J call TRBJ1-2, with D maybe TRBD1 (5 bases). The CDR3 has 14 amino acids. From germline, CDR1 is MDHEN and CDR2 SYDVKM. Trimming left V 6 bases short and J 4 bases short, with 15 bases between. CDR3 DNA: TGTGCCAGCAGCTCCGGAGGGGATAGCTATGGCTACACCTTC. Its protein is CASSSGGDSYGYTF.